Presented here are 32 T cell receptor beta chains from one specimen sequenced in a study of T cells after yellow fever vaccination. TCRdb re-derived calls from the 5' RACE reads in MiXCR, one entry per CDR3 protein. The table lists hundreds of thousands of distinct CDR3 sequences, 10% to 15% of them singletons, with 15% in the top ten. This sample comprised PBMCs, obtained on the day of the yellow fever booster vaccination. These receptors all come from a man aged 25-40 years who received the YFV17D yellow fever vaccine.

This clonotype has a count of ten or more. The CDR3 coding sequence is TGCAGCGTGGGACAGGGTGTTCTCACTGAAGCTTTCTTT. Its protein is CSVGQGVLTEAFF. The chain links TRBV29-1 to TRBJ1-1; 9 positions match TRBD1. V lost 6 bases to trimming and J lost 4 bases; unmatched junction nucleotides: 6. Per the germline V gene, CDR1 is SQVTM and CDR2 is ANQGSEA. CDR3 length equals 13 residues.

The chain has TRBV7-9 and TRBJ2-5; either TRBD1 or TRBD2 may fit D (5 bases each). The CDR3 is 15 amino acids. The ends were cut back, 8 bases at V and 5 bases at J, with 21 bases in the middle. Looked up from germline, CDR1 is SEHNR and CDR2 is FQNEAQ (reference sequence). The CDR3 DNA reads TGTGCCAGCGAAGAAGGCACGGGGCGGAGGGAGACCCAGTACTTC. As protein: CASEEGTGRRETQYF.

V is TRBV6-5 and J is TRBJ2-7; weak D call: TRBD1 (6 bases). With 0 bases removed from V and 4 bases from J, the gap between germline ends came to 10 bases. Germline CDR1 is MNHEY and CDR2 is SVGAGI. This CDR3 region has 14 residues. CDR3 protein: CASSYSPTGYEQYF. CDR3 nucleotide sequence: TGTGCCAGCAGTTACTCACCAACAGGGTACGAGCAGTACTTC.

The CDR3 protein is CASSEVQGGEQYF. Written as DNA, the CDR3 is TGTGCCAGCAGTGAGGTTCAGGGGGGCGAGCAGTACTTC. The chain recombines TRBV6-1 with TRBJ2-7; a weak D match, TRBD1 (7 bases). Trimming took off 3 bases at V and 6 bases at J, with 12 bases between the two ends. Germline loops: CDR1 MNHNS, CDR2 SASEGT. This CDR3 has 13 residues.

The V gene is TRBV12-3 or TRBV12-4, the J gene TRBJ2-1; 9 bases are a match to TRBD2. V was pared by 6 bases and J by 5 bases, with 8 bases of the junction left unmatched. CDR3 length: 15 residues. The CDR3 reads CASRLRLAENNEQFF. For the CDR3, the DNA is TGTGCCAGCAGACTCCGACTAGCGGAGAACAATGAGCAGTTCTTC.

In its sample, this clonotype was seen a few times. The chain combines TRBV29-1 with TRBJ1-1; a possible D gene is TRBD1 (5 bases). Germline V gene lookup returns CDR1 SQVTM and CDR2 ANQGSEA. The CDR3 has 13 amino acids. V was clipped by 5 bases and J by 5 bases, with 15 bases between them. DNA for the CDR3: TGCAGCGTTAGGGACGGGAGAACAACTGAAGCTTTCTTT. Amino acids: CSVRDGRTTEAFF.

The genes are TRBV10-3 and TRBJ1-5, with 7 bases aligning to TRBD1. The CDR3 has 16 amino acids. Unmatched junction bases numbered 10, after V lost 0 bases and J lost 8 bases. Germline V gene lookup returns CDR1 ENHRY and CDR2 SYGVKD. CDR3 nucleotides: TGTGCCATCAGTGAGTCCTTGCAGGGGGGAAAGAAGCCCCAGCATTTT. Protein: CAISESLQGGKKPQHF.

This clonotype appeared a few times. The gene calls are TRBV5-4 and TRBJ2-7, with 7 bases fitting TRBD2. Germline V gene lookup returns CDR1 SGHNT and CDR2 YYREEE (reference sequence). The CDR3 spans 15 residues. Trimming took 3 bases from V and 3 from J; bases not matched to a gene: 9. Here the CDR3 DNA reads TGTGCCAGCAGCTCTATAATTGGGGGGGGCTACGAGCAGTACTTC. Its protein product is CASSSIIGGGYEQYF. Together with reference TRBV5-4 and TRBJ2-7, the CDR3 gives the full variable domain: ETGVTQSPTHLIKTRGQQVTLRCSSQSGHNTVSWYQQALGQGPQFIFQYYREEENGRGNFPPRFSGLQFPNYSSELNVNALELDDSALYLCASSSIIGGGYEQYFGPGTRLTVT.

A few counts support this clonotype. The chain uses TRBV6-5 and TRBJ1-2; no definite D call. This CDR3 is built from 13 residues. V lost 5 bases to trimming and J lost 5 bases, with 12 bases between them. The germline gives CDR1 MNHEY, CDR2 SVGAGI. The CDR3 sequence: CASSLLEDYGYTF. For the CDR3, the DNA is TGTGCCAGCAGTCTCCTCGAAGATTATGGCTACACCTTC.

The chain joins TRBV20-1 to TRBJ2-1; TRBD2 matches 8 bases. Germline trimming cut 3 bases from V and 6 bases from J; bases unmatched to any gene: 7. From germline, CDR1 is DFQATT and CDR2 SNEGSKA (reference sequence). The CDR3 length is 14 residues. CDR3 in amino acids: CSASFGRAVNEQFF. The CDR3 nucleotides read TGCAGTGCTAGTTTCGGGAGGGCCGTCAATGAGCAGTTCTTC.

The sample holds a few counts of this clonotype. The chain joins TRBV2 to TRBJ2-3; 9 nucleotides match TRBD1. The length of the CDR3 is 18 residues. Germline V lookup: CDR1 SNHLY, CDR2 FYNNEI. Trimming removed 6 bases from V and 2 bases from J; junction bases left unmatched: 15. The CDR3 protein is CASSPSGTGILNTDTQYF. The CDR3 nucleotides are TGTGCCAGCAGCCCTTCCGGGACAGGGATTTTGAACACAGATACGCAGTATTTT.

This clonotype was found a few times. This rearrangement joins TRBV27 to TRBJ2-1; D possibly uses TRBD1 or TRBD2 (6 bases each). CDR3 length equals 12 residues. V lost 7 bases and J lost 5, with 9 bases in between. Germline values: CDR1 MNHEY, CDR2 SMNVEV (reference sequence). Here the CDR3 DNA reads TGTGCCAGCATTAGGGGGGACAATGAGCAGTTCTTC. It specifies CASIRGDNEQFF.

This clonotype has more than one count but fewer than ten. The chain uses TRBV7-9 and TRBJ2-1; D is unresolved. Germline values: CDR1 SEHNR, CDR2 FQNEAQ (reference sequence). The CDR3 runs to 13 residues. V lost 2 bases, J lost 5 bases, and 7 bases lay in between. CDR3 sequence (DNA): TGTGCCAGCAGCTTAAGGGCAAACAATGAGCAGTTCTTC. This translates into CASSLRANNEQFF. Filled out from reference TRBV7-9 and TRBJ2-1, the complete variable domain reads DTGVSQNPRHKITKRGQNVTFRCDPISEHNRLYWYRQTLGQGPEFLTYFQNEAQLEKSRLLSDRFSAERPKGSFSTLEIQRTEQGDSAMYLCASSLRANNEQFFGPGTRLTVL.

The CDR3 region has the DNA TGCAGCGTTGAAGCGGTCCGGGGGAGTAGGACTGAAGCTTTCTTT. It codes for CSVEAVRGSRTEAFF. The chain combines TRBV29-1 with TRBJ1-1; D is perhaps TRBD1 (5 bases). Germline assignment: CDR1 SQVTM and CDR2 ANQGSEA. V was cut by 1 base and J by 5 bases, with 17 bases left in between. The CDR3 has 15 amino acids.

Only a few counts were recorded for this clonotype. This chain joins TRBV18 and TRBJ1-4, with a tentative D call TRBD1 (5 bases). In germline, CDR1 is KGHSH, CDR2 LQKENI. This CDR3 is 15 amino acids long. Trimming removed 8 bases from V and 7 bases from J, with 20 bases in between. As DNA, the CDR3 is TGTGCCAGCCAACGCTCGAGGGGTGGGACTGAAAAACTGTTTTTT. Protein: CASQRSRGGTEKLFF.

The sample holds many counts of this clonotype. The V call is TRBV5-1, the J call TRBJ2-3, with D possibly being TRBD2 (6 bases). Between the trimmed V and J ends, which lost 3 bases and 5 bases, there was a span of 19 bases. Germline V gene sequence: CDR1 SGHRS, CDR2 YFSETQ. The CDR3 runs to 16 residues. The CDR3 nucleotides read TGCGCCAGCAGCTACGGGCGCCGTGGGGGGATAGATACGCAGTATTTT. This translates into CASSYGRRGGIDTQYF.

The chain recombines TRBV18 with TRBJ1-5; D is unclear. V was shortened by 4 bases and J by 1 base, with 11 bases between the two germline ends. Germline V lookup: CDR1 KGHSH, CDR2 LQKENI. CDR3 length equals 15 residues. The CDR3, as DNA: TGTGCCAGCTCACGTGGAGGGAAAAGCAATCAGCCCCAGCATTTT. Translated, it gives CASSRGGKSNQPQHF.

The chain combines TRBV7-2 with TRBJ1-3, with D possibly being TRBD1 (5 bases). The CDR3 has 15 residues. The germline V and J ends were trimmed by 4 bases and 4 bases, with 14 bases remaining between them. Germline assignment: CDR1 SGHTA and CDR2 FQGNSA. In DNA, the CDR3 is TGTGCCAGCAGCTCAACTGCAGGGCCAGGAAACACCATATATTTT. Protein: CASSSTAGPGNTIYF.

V is TRBV2 and J is TRBJ2-7; 8 nucleotides agree with TRBD1. Germline-derived CDR1 and CDR2 are SNHLY and FYNNEI. V lost 0 bases and J lost 3; bases outside the gene matches: 7. The CDR3 loop spans 16 amino acids. CDR3 region: CASSEAVTGAYYEQYF. CDR3 sequence (DNA): TGTGCCAGCAGTGAAGCGGTGACAGGGGCTTACTACGAGCAGTACTTC.

V and J are TRBV6-2 or TRBV6-3 and TRBJ2-7; maybe TRBD2 (5 bases). This CDR3 region has 12 residues. V was pared by 7 bases and J by 3 bases, with 10 bases between. Germline loops: CDR1 MNHEY, CDR2 SVGEGT. CDR3 region: CASTFGLYEQYF. The CDR3 region has the DNA TGTGCCAGCACCTTCGGACTCTACGAGCAGTACTTC.

This clonotype came up a few times. The chain recombines TRBV6-1 with TRBJ2-3, with a weak D call TRBD2 (7 bases). Trimming shortened V by 6 bases and J by 2 bases, and 18 bases separated the two germline ends. The germline gives CDR1 MNHNS, CDR2 SASEGT. CDR3 length equals 16 residues. CDR3 sequence: CASSPLGEGVTDTQYF. In DNA, the CDR3 is TGTGCCAGCAGCCCCTTAGGGGAGGGGGTCACAGATACGCAGTATTTT.

This clonotype turned up a few times. DNA for the CDR3: TGTGCCAGCAGTTACGGCAGGAACACTGAAGCTTTCTTT. Translated, it gives CASSYGRNTEAFF. This chain connects TRBV6-2 or TRBV6-3 to TRBJ1-1; D not resolved. Germline V gives CDR1 MNHEY, CDR2 SVGEGT. The CDR3 is 13 residues long. The V and J ends lost 2 bases and 1 base respectively, with 5 bases between them.

This clonotype was recorded many times. The CDR3 loop reads CASSQVETSNLNEQFF. The CDR3, as DNA: TGCGCCAGCAGCCAAGTTGAGACTAGCAACCTCAATGAGCAGTTCTTC. This rearrangement joins TRBV4-1 to TRBJ2-1, with 7 positions matching TRBD2. CDR3 length equals 16 residues. Unmatched junction bases numbered 9, after V lost 1 base and J lost 6 bases. Per germline, CDR1 MGHRA and CDR2 YSYEKL.

This clonotype was picked up a small number of times. The rearrangement joins TRBV6-2 or TRBV6-3 to TRBJ2-7; D assignment may be TRBD1 or TRBD2 (5 bases each). The CDR3 contains 15 residues. Deletions cut 5 bases from V and 0 bases from J, with 14 bases between. From germline, CDR1 is MNHEY and CDR2 SVGEGT. Here the CDR3 reads CASSPAGTSSYEQYF. DNA of the CDR3: TGTGCCAGCAGTCCGGCCGGGACGAGCTCCTACGAGCAGTACTTC.

This chain uses TRBV6-2 or TRBV6-3 with TRBJ2-7, with 9 bases identical to TRBD1. The V and J ends lost 0 bases and 2 bases, in that order; junction bases with no gene match: 5. The CDR3 is 16 amino acids. CDR1 is MNHEY, CDR2 SVGEGT, per germline. CDR3 sequence reads: CASSYSMGQGTYEQYF. CDR3 sequence (DNA): TGTGCCAGCAGTTACTCGATGGGACAGGGAACCTACGAGCAGTACTTC.

The chain is built from TRBV20-1 and TRBJ2-3, with D perhaps matching TRBD2 (5 bases). V was cut by 6 bases and J by 4 bases, with 11 bases left in between. Looked up from germline, CDR1 is DFQATT and CDR2 is SNEGSKA (reference sequence). This CDR3 has 12 amino acids. Here the CDR3 reads CSAKTSPDTQYF. The CDR3 DNA follows: TGCAGTGCCAAAACTAGTCCAGATACGCAGTATTTT.

In this sample, this clonotype turned up a few times. J is TRBJ2-1 and V is TRBV6-1; no clear D. The germline V gene encodes CDR1 MNHNS and CDR2 SASEGT. V was trimmed by 6 bases and J by 0 bases, leaving 12 bases between them. This CDR3 contains 15 residues. This chain's CDR3 is CASSPFSSSYNEQFF. The CDR3 nucleotides read TGTGCCAGCAGCCCCTTCTCAAGCTCCTACAATGAGCAGTTCTTC.

The DNA for the CDR3 is TGTGCCACGGGAATGGGAGGGAGCTCCTACAATGAGCAGTTCTTC. This codes for CATGMGGSSYNEQFF. The rearrangement joins TRBV15 to TRBJ2-1, with 7 positions matching TRBD2. V shed 9 bases, J shed 0 bases, and the junction held 8 bases outside the gene matches. Germline values: CDR1 LNHNV, CDR2 YYDKDF (reference sequence). CDR3 length: 15 residues.

This clonotype has more than one count but fewer than ten. The genes are TRBV6-2 or TRBV6-3 and TRBJ1-5; TRBD1 matches at 8 bases. CDR3 length equals 16 residues. J lost 3 bases, V lost 3 bases, and 7 bases had no gene match. The V gene's germline CDR1 is MNHEY and CDR2 SVGEGT. Written as DNA, the CDR3 is TGTGCCAGCAGTTATAGGACAGGGTCTTCCAATCAGCCCCAGCATTTT. Translating it yields CASSYRTGSSNQPQHF.

This clonotype was seen a handful of times. This sequence joins TRBV18 and TRBJ1-1; a possible D gene is TRBD1 (6 bases). The CDR3 runs to 13 residues. Germline lookup yields CDR1 KGHSH and CDR2 LQKENI. The V end was cut by 0 bases, the J end by 7 bases, with 9 bases between. The CDR3 nucleotides read TGTGCCAGCTCACCACCGCAGGGGAATGAAGCTTTCTTT. Its translation is CASSPPQGNEAFF.

This chain uses TRBV6-2 or TRBV6-3 with TRBJ2-2; TRBD2 agrees at 12 bases. CDR3 size: 16 residues. J lost 7 bases, V lost 5 bases, and 8 bases had no gene match. Looked up from germline, CDR1 is MNHEY and CDR2 is SVGEGT. This CDR3 is CASSPLTSGSIGELFF. The CDR3 bases are TGTGCCAGCAGTCCCCTGACTAGCGGGAGCATCGGGGAGCTGTTTTTT.

The chain links TRBV5-6 to TRBJ2-7; 10 bases fit TRBD2. Germline CDR1 SGHDT, CDR2 YYEEEE. V lost 3 bases, J lost 3 bases, and 6 bases stayed unmatched. The CDR3 has 15 amino acids. This chain's CDR3 is CASSSSSGRYYEQYF. The CDR3 DNA sequence: TGTGCCAGCAGCTCGAGTAGCGGGAGGTACTACGAGCAGTACTTC.